This TCR beta chain was observed in a study of pediatric ulcerative colitis. CDR3 length: 12 amino acids. The germline CDR1 and CDR2 sequences are SGHDN and FVKESK. The V gene lost 2 bases and the J gene lost 7 bases, with 5 bases spanning the gap. This table comes from immunoSEQ multiplex PCR, and its TCRdb copy is limited to in-frame clones, with some not included. The sample includes roughly 14,000 clones, approximately 90% of them seen just once. In the case of this clone: The antigen is not known.

Study conclusions and caveats: Rectal repertoires separated controls, mild-moderate and acute severe colitis. Ulcerative colitis patients shared more blood-rectal clones than controls. All ulcerative colitis patients, but no controls, carried a couple of rectal clonotypes.

This chain links TRBV14 with TRBJ1-4; D is unclear. The TCR was taken from a boy aged 5-17 years with moderate ulcerative colitis. The sequenced sample was blood. CDR3 residues: CASSQIGEKLFF. The CDR3 region has the DNA TGTGCCAGCAGCCAAATTGGTGAAAAACTGTTTTTT.